Following are 18 T cell receptor beta chains from one sample sequenced in a study of cytomegalovirus exposure and HLA in healthy donors. 13 Jbeta primers and 60 Vbeta primers were used for the PCR. The method was immunoSEQ multiplex PCR; TCRdb's version includes in-frame clones alone and lacks a portion of them. This sample carries some 57,000 clones, roughly 60% of them seen once, and the ten largest clones take 12%. Sequences were obtained from PBMCs. The receptors were sampled from a human donor in good health.

The V and J genes are TRBV7-9 and TRBJ1-4, with D unresolved. The CDR3 runs 15 residues. With 2 bases removed from V and 5 bases from J, the gap between germline ends came to 12 bases. The germline CDR1 and CDR2 sequences are SEHNR and FQNEAQ (reference sequence). CDR3 amino acids: CASSLSTARNEKLFF. The CDR3 DNA reads as TGTGCCAGCAGCTTAAGTACCGCCAGAAATGAAAAACTGTTTTTT.

V is TRBV20-1 and J is TRBJ1-1; D gene ambiguous. There are 11 residues in the CDR3. Per the germline V gene, CDR1 is DFQATT and CDR2 is SNEGSKA (reference sequence). Trimming left V 3 bases short and J 2 bases short, with 4 bases between. The CDR3, as DNA: TGCAGTGCTAGTCATAACACTGAAGCTTTCTTT. It specifies CSASHNTEAFF.

This clone was counted only a few times. This sequence joins TRBV19 and TRBJ2-3; possible D gene TRBD2, 5 bases. Germline V gives CDR1 LNHDA, CDR2 SQIVND (reference sequence). V lost 7 bases and J 0 bases, leaving 5 bases between the germline ends. CDR3 length: 12 residues. CDR3 loop: CASTGSTDTQYF. CDR3 DNA sequence: TGTGCCAGTACGGGGAGCACAGATACGCAGTATTTT.

This clone was detected only a few times. This chain connects TRBV5-1 to TRBJ2-1; D call uncertain. The CDR3 extends over 14 amino acids. Germline CDR1 and CDR2: SGHRS and YFSETQ. V lost 4 bases to trimming and J lost 1 base, with 9 bases between them. The CDR3 nucleotides are TGCGCCAGCAGCCCTTACAATTCCTACAATGAGCAGTTCTTC. It encodes CASSPYNSYNEQFF.

The chain is built from TRBV9 and TRBJ2-3; perhaps TRBD2 as D (6 bases). The length of the CDR3 is 17 residues. V was clipped by 0 bases and J by 6 bases, with 20 bases between them. Germline V CDR1 and CDR2: SGDLS, YYNGEE. The CDR3 reads CASSVGPFVAAVDTQYF. In DNA form, the CDR3 reads TGTGCCAGCAGCGTAGGCCCCTTCGTAGCGGCGGTGGATACGCAGTATTTT.

This chain uses TRBV10-3 with TRBJ1-1; D unresolved. The CDR3 sequence is 13 residues long. With 8 bases removed from V and 5 bases from J, the gap between germline ends came to 15 bases. The germline V gene has CDR1 ENHRY and CDR2 SYGVKD. CDR3 region: CAIHGISGTEAFF. The CDR3 DNA reads TGTGCCATCCACGGGATCTCCGGGACTGAAGCTTTCTTT.

V usage is TRBV6-4 and J usage is TRBJ2-5; 10 bases match TRBD1. The CDR3 has 15 residues. The junction had 5 bases not matched to a gene; V was cut back by 3 bases and J by 4 bases. Germline V CDR1 and CDR2: MRHNA, SNTAGT. The CDR3, as DNA: TGTGCCAGCAGTGAGCGACAGGGGGCATCAGAGACCCAGTACTTC. As protein: CASSERQGASETQYF.

This clone has more than one count but fewer than ten. The V and J genes are TRBV6-5 and TRBJ1-5; D is unresolved. CDR3 length equals 13 residues. Per the germline V gene, CDR1 is MNHEY and CDR2 is SVGAGI. V lost 6 bases to trimming and J lost 3 bases, with 9 bases between them. The chain's CDR3 is CASRNAVNQPQHF. The CDR3 region has the DNA TGTGCCAGCAGAAACGCAGTCAATCAGCCCCAGCATTTT.

This clone was counted a few times. This chain joins TRBV7-3 and TRBJ2-6; 7 nucleotides agree with TRBD1. The V gene end was trimmed by 6 bases and the J gene end by 0 bases; junction bases not matched to a gene: 8. In germline, CDR1 is SGHTA, CDR2 FQGTGA. The CDR3 is made up of 17 amino acids. The DNA for the CDR3 is TGTGCCAGCAGGTCGCCCGGGACAGACTCTGGGGCCAACGTCCTGACTTTC. Its translation is CASRSPGTDSGANVLTF.

This chain connects TRBV14 to TRBJ2-3, with D possibly matching TRBD1 (5 bases). CDR1 SGHDN and CDR2 FVKESK come from the germline V gene. The CDR3 loop spans 13 amino acids. V was shortened by 3 bases and J by 3 bases, with 7 bases between the two germline ends. The CDR3 region is CASSHRQTDTQYF. The DNA for the CDR3 is TGTGCCAGCAGCCACCGACAGACAGATACGCAGTATTTT.

This rearrangement joins TRBV5-1 to TRBJ2-1, with D possibly being TRBD1 (6 bases). The CDR3 contains 14 residues. Germline V gives CDR1 SGHRS, CDR2 YFSETQ. The V and J ends lost 4 bases and 7 bases respectively, with 15 bases between them. CDR3 amino acids: CASSRAGADNEQFF. The CDR3 nucleotides read TGCGCCAGCAGCCGGGCAGGGGCCGATAATGAGCAGTTCTTC.

The chain is built from TRBV9 and TRBJ2-2; the D gene is possibly TRBD2 (6 bases). CDR3 size: 17 residues. Looked up from germline, CDR1 is SGDLS and CDR2 is YYNGEE. V lost 7 bases and J lost 3, with 22 bases in between. The chain's CDR3 is CASGGGGAISDTGELFF. For the CDR3, the DNA is TGTGCCAGCGGTGGTGGAGGGGCGATAAGCGACACCGGGGAGCTGTTTTTT.

The chain recombines TRBV5-1 with TRBJ2-7; 7 nucleotides align to TRBD2. The CDR3 has 14 amino acids. Trimming took 4 bases from V and 1 from J; bases not matched to a gene: 5. Germline V gene lookup returns CDR1 SGHRS and CDR2 YFSETQ. CDR3 bases: TGCGCCAGCAGCCCGGTCGGGGGGTCCTACGAGCAGTACTTC. Its translation: CASSPVGGSYEQYF.

The chain carries TRBV18 and TRBJ1-4; D call uncertain. Germline lookup yields CDR1 KGHSH and CDR2 LQKENI. The V and J ends lost 5 bases and 4 bases respectively, with 8 bases between them. This CDR3 has 13 amino acids. The CDR3 coding sequence is TGTGCCAGCTCATTTGTGAGTAATGAAAAACTGTTTTTT. It specifies CASSFVSNEKLFF.

This clone was found once. The chain carries TRBV4-1 and TRBJ2-5; 8 nucleotides agree with TRBD2. Germline loops: CDR1 MGHRA, CDR2 YSYEKL. The CDR3 length is 17 residues. V shed 3 bases, J shed 2 bases, and the junction held 11 bases outside the gene matches. The CDR3 spells CASSQTAAGGPQETQYF. DNA of the CDR3: TGCGCCAGCAGCCAGACGGCGGCGGGGGGCCCTCAAGAGACCCAGTACTTC.

This clone was seen a handful of times. This chain connects TRBV6-6 to TRBJ1-5; the D is unclear. This CDR3 has 14 amino acids. Germline V lookup: CDR1 MNHNY, CDR2 SVGAGI (reference sequence). V gave up 3 bases and J gave up 0 bases, with 6 bases separating them. The CDR3 DNA follows: TGTGCCAGCAGTTATCCAGGTAGCAATCAGCCCCAGCATTTT. It specifies CASSYPGSNQPQHF.

The chain employs TRBV13 and TRBJ1-2, with D unresolved. The CDR3 is made up of 13 amino acids. V shed 0 bases and J shed 1 base, with 3 bases lying between them. The V gene's germline CDR1 is PRHDT and CDR2 FYEKMQ (reference sequence). CDR3 coding DNA: TGTGCCAGCAGCTTAGGACTTAACTATGGCTACACCTTC. Translation: CASSLGLNYGYTF. Variable domain in full (rest from reference TRBV13 and TRBJ1-2): AAGVIQSPRHLIKEKRETATLKCYPIPRHDTVYWYQQGPGQDPQFLISFYEKMQSDKGSIPDRFSAQQFSDYHSELNMSSLELGDSALYFCASSLGLNYGYTFGSGTRLTVV.

V usage is TRBV10-3 and J usage is TRBJ2-1; 10 bases are shared with TRBD2. J lost 7 bases, V lost 11 bases, and 8 bases had no gene match. The germline V gene encodes CDR1 ENHRY and CDR2 SYGVKD. The CDR3 is made up of 13 amino acids. CDR3 in amino acids: CAVEAGGQNEQFF. The CDR3 nucleotides are TGTGCCGTCGAAGCGGGGGGGCAGAATGAGCAGTTCTTC.